Only a few counts were recorded for the clone carrying this TCR beta chain. The sample's treatment: oral pan-JAK inhibitor, 5-10 mg twice daily. Patients with alopecia areata provided lesional scalp punch biopsies as well as peripheral blood. The ends were cut back, 2 bases at V and 8 bases at J, with 6 bases in the middle. Per germline, CDR1 MNHNY and CDR2 SVGAGI (reference sequence). This CDR3 is 11 amino acids long. This specimen comes from a study of CD8+ T cells in alopecia areata. Extraction and reverse transcription of RNA yielded cDNA as the sequencing template. Only in-frame clones appear in the TCRdb table, and some are missing; sequencing was by immunoSEQ multiplex PCR. The sample shows 200,000 to 250,000 clones, around two fifths of them seen only once.

This sequence was found in a human donor with alopecia areata. The sequencing here drew on CD4+ T cells sorted from blood, taken between weeks 30 and 35, from a patient treated with tofacitinib. The chain is built from TRBV6-6 and TRBJ1-1; D is unresolved. The CDR3 DNA is TGTGCCAGCAGTTACAGGATGGAAGCTTTCTTT. Translation: CASSYRMEAFF.